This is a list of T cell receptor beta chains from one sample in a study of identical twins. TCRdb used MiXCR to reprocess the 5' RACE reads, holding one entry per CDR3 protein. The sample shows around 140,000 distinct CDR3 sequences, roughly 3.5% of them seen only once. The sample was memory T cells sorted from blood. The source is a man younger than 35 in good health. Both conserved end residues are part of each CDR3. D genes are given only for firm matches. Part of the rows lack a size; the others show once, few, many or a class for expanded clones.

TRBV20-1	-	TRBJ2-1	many	CSGTGDSYNEQFF	TGCAGTGGGACCGGGGACTCCTACAATGAGCAGTTCTTC
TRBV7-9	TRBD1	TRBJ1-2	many	CASSPRTGRGDYGYTF	TGTGCCAGCAGCCCCCGGACAGGGAGAGGGGACTATGGCTACACCTTC
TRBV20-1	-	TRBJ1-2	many	CSALTGPYGYTF	TGCAGTGCTTTGACAGGACCCTATGGCTACACCTTC
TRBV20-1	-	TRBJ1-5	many	CSAREDRTQPQHF	TGCAGTGCTAGAGAGGACCGTACTCAGCCCCAGCATTTT
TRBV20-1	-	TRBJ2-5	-	CSARDATGQQDRRRETQYF	TGCAGTGCTAGAGACGCGACCGGTCAGCAAGACCGGCGAAGGGAGACCCAGTACTTC
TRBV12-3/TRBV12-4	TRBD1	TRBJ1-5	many	CASSSGQGGQPQHF	TGTGCCAGCAGTTCCGGACAGGGCGGGCAGCCCCAGCATTTT
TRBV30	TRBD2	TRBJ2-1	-	CAWSVRAAGQFF	TGTGCCTGGAGTGTACGGGCAGCGGGACAGTTCTTC
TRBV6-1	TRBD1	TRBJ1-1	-	CASREGGQGFTEAFF	TGTGCCAGCAGAGAGGGGGGACAGGGGTTTACTGAAGCTTTCTTT
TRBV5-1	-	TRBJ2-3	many	CASSWVPGRDTQYF	TGCGCCAGCAGCTGGGTTCCGGGGCGCGATACGCAGTATTTT
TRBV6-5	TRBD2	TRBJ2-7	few	CASSSGGRFYEQYF	TGTGCCAGCAGTTCTGGCGGGAGATTTTACGAGCAGTACTTC
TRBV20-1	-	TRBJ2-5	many	CSVGNGGETQYF	TGCAGTGTGGGGAACGGTGGAGAGACCCAGTACTTC
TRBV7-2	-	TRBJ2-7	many	CASSSTSGPTSRYF	TGTGCCAGCAGCTCGACCTCCGGGCCCACTAGTCGGTACTTC
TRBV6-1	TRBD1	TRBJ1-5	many	CASRPGQGSPNQPQHF	TGTGCCAGCAGGCCCGGACAGGGGTCCCCCAATCAGCCCCAGCATTTT
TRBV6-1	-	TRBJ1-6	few	CASRGGNSPLHF	TGTGCCAGCAGGGGGGGGAATTCACCCCTCCACTTT
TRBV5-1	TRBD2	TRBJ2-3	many	CASSWGLAEDTQYF	TGCGCCAGCAGCTGGGGACTAGCGGAGGATACGCAGTATTTT
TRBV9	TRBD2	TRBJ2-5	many	CASSVASGVQETQYF	TGTGCCAGCAGCGTAGCTAGCGGGGTACAAGAGACCCAGTACTTC
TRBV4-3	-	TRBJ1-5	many	CASSPKGDSNQPQHF	TGCGCCAGCAGCCCCAAGGGGGATAGCAATCAGCCCCAGCATTTT
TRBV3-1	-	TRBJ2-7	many	CASSLHRGEQYF	TGTGCCAGCAGCCTACATCGGGGCGAGCAGTACTTC
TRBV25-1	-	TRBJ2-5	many	CASSEFRSSSETQYF	TGTGCCAGCAGTGAATTTAGGAGCAGTTCAGAGACCCAGTACTTC
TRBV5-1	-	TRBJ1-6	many	CASSQTGLRGSPLHF	TGCGCCAGCAGCCAAACGGGACTGCGGGGTTCACCCCTCCACTTT
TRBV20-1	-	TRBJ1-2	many	CSARPGESYGYTF	TGCAGTGCCCGCCCGGGGGAAAGCTATGGCTACACCTTC
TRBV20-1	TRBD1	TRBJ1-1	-	CSARDPTGGNTEAFF	TGCAGTGCTAGAGATCCCACAGGGGGAAACACTGAAGCTTTCTTT
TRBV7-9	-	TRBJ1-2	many	CASSPIQQGRDYGYTF	TGTGCCAGCAGCCCGATCCAACAGGGAAGAGACTATGGCTACACCTTC
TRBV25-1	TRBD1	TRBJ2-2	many	CASGRDRLNTGELFF	TGTGCCAGCGGAAGGGACAGGTTGAACACCGGGGAGCTGTTTTTT
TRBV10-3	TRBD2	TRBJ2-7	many	CAISEGTSGEQYF	TGTGCCATCAGTGAGGGGACTAGCGGGGAGCAGTACTTC
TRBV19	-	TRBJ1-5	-	CASRGRRDGGQPQHF	TGTGCCAGTAGGGGAAGGAGGGACGGGGGCCAGCCCCAGCATTTT
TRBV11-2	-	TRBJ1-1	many	CASSYQRGNTEAFF	TGTGCCAGCAGCTACCAGCGGGGGAACACTGAAGCTTTCTTT
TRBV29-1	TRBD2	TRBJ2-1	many	CSVRTSGNEQFF	TGCAGCGTGCGGACTAGCGGAAACGAGCAGTTCTTC
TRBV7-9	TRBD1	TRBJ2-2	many	CASSFGQGNTGELFF	TGTGCCAGCAGCTTCGGACAGGGAAACACCGGGGAGCTGTTTTTT
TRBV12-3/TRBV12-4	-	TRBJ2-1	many	CASSLRLEGEQFF	TGTGCCAGCAGTCTGCGCCTGGAAGGTGAGCAGTTCTTC
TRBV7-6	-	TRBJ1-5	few	CASSLADDQPQHF	TGTGCCAGCAGCTTAGCGGATGACCAGCCCCAGCATTTT
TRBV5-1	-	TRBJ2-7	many	CASSLGAGSYEQYF	TGCGCCAGCAGCTTGGGGGCCGGCTCCTACGAGCAGTACTTC
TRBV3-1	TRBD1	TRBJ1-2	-	CASSQGQGRNGYTF	TGTGCCAGCAGCCAAGGACAGGGAAGGAATGGCTACACCTTC
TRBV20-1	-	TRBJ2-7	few	CSARDESPYEQYF	TGCAGTGCTAGAGATGAGAGCCCCTACGAGCAGTACTTC
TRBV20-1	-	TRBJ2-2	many	CSARDGPGELFF	TGCAGTGCTAGAGATGGGCCCGGGGAGCTGTTTTTT
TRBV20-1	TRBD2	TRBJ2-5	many	CSASPLGLAGSEETQYF	TGCAGTGCTAGCCCCCTGGGGCTAGCGGGTTCGGAAGAGACCCAGTACTTC
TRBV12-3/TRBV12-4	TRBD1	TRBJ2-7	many	CASRTGLAEQYF	TGTGCCAGCAGGACAGGGTTAGCCGAGCAGTACTTC
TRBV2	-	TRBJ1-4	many	CASSGQGYEKLFF	TGTGCCAGCAGTGGACAAGGCTACGAAAAACTGTTTTTT
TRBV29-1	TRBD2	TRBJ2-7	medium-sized	CSASGLAGFSISYEQYF	TGCAGCGCCTCGGGACTAGCGGGGTTTTCGATCTCCTACGAGCAGTACTTC
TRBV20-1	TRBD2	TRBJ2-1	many	CSARDPSGNRVYNEQFF	TGCAGTGCTAGAGATCCTAGCGGGAATAGGGTTTACAATGAGCAGTTCTTC